The 30 T cell receptor beta chains below were found in one sample sequenced in a study of blood T cell repertoires in COVID-19. Data came from immunoSEQ multiplex PCR; TCRdb stores just in-frame clones and leaves some out. The sample contains 150,000 or so clones, around nine tenths of which appear only once. The sequencing input was peripheral blood. The receptor set was obtained from a human donor in a cohort sampled during active COVID-19.

This chain uses TRBV5-1 with TRBJ2-5, with D maybe TRBD2 (6 bases). CDR1 and CDR2 (germline): SGHRS, YFSETQ. With 0 bases removed from V and 1 base from J, the gap between germline ends came to 13 bases. The CDR3 totals 16 residues. The CDR3 sequence: CASSLEPREGQETQYF. The CDR3 bases are TGCGCCAGCAGCTTGGAACCGCGGGAAGGCCAAGAGACCCAGTACTTC.

This rearrangement joins TRBV4-1 to TRBJ2-7, with TRBD1 matching over 9 bases. The CDR3 is made up of 13 amino acids. After removal of 4 bases from V and 6 bases from J, the junction contained 4 bases not matched to a gene. CDR1 and CDR2 (germline): MGHRA, YSYEKL. The CDR3 region is CASSPRDRVEQYF. The CDR3 DNA is TGCGCCAGCAGCCCCCGGGACAGGGTCGAGCAGTACTTC.

V is TRBV10-2 and J is TRBJ1-3; D is uncertain. The V gene lost 0 bases and the J gene lost 0 bases, with 12 bases spanning the gap. The germline V gene has CDR1 WSHSY and CDR2 SAAADI. The CDR3 loop spans 17 amino acids. The CDR3 loop reads CASSESNLGFSGNTIYF. CDR3 nucleotides: TGCGCCAGCAGTGAGTCCAACCTAGGATTCTCTGGAAACACCATATATTTT.

The V and J genes are TRBV29-1 and TRBJ1-2; TRBD1 matches 7 bases. Trimming took 1 base from V and 4 from J; bases not matched to a gene: 6. Germline V gives CDR1 SQVTM, CDR2 ANQGSEA. The CDR3 contains 14 residues. This chain's CDR3 is CSVEGDSSLYGYTF. The CDR3 coding sequence is TGCAGCGTTGAAGGGGACAGCTCCCTCTATGGCTACACCTTC.

This clone was seen just once. This rearrangement joins TRBV5-4 to TRBJ2-7, with D unresolved. The CDR3 length is 13 residues. Trimming cost V 4 bases and J 2 bases, with 10 bases left between them. Germline V lookup: CDR1 SGHNT, CDR2 YYREEE (reference sequence). CDR3 sequence reads: CASSLKPAYEQYF. CDR3 bases: TGTGCCAGCAGCCTCAAACCGGCCTACGAGCAGTACTTC.

This chain uses TRBV4-1 with TRBJ2-7, with TRBD1 identical over 10 bases. This CDR3 is 16 amino acids long. Germline CDR1 reads MGHRA; CDR2 reads YSYEKL. The ends lost 0 bases at V and 6 bases at J; junction bases unmatched: 8. CDR3 residues: CASSQEGTGAIGEQYF. The CDR3 bases are TGCGCCAGCAGCCAAGAGGGGACAGGGGCGATAGGCGAGCAGTACTTC.

This chain joins TRBV9 and TRBJ2-1; possibly TRBD1 for D (5 bases). CDR3 length: 16 residues. Germline V gives CDR1 SGDLS, CDR2 YYNGEE. Trimming pared 0 bases from V and 0 bases from J, leaving 10 bases between. The CDR3 protein is CASSVGGVSSYNEQFF. The CDR3 bases are TGTGCCAGCAGCGTAGGGGGCGTAAGCTCCTACAATGAGCAGTTCTTC.

The rearrangement joins TRBV19 to TRBJ1-5; D perhaps matches TRBD1 (6 bases). The V end lost 5 bases, the J end lost 8 bases, and 19 bases lay between the germline ends. This CDR3 is 15 amino acids long. Looked up from germline, CDR1 is LNHDA and CDR2 is SQIVND (reference sequence). In nucleotides, the CDR3 is TGTGCCAGTAGTTCGACATGGACAGAAATCGAGCCCCAGCATTTT. Protein: CASSSTWTEIEPQHF.

This chain joins TRBV5-4 and TRBJ1-1, with D perhaps matching TRBD1 (6 bases). The CDR3 has 13 residues. Germline assignment: CDR1 SGHNT and CDR2 YYREEE (reference sequence). Trimming pared 0 bases from V and 5 bases from J, leaving 8 bases between. In DNA, the CDR3 is TGTGCCAGCAGCTTGGGAAGGGGGACTGAAGCTTTCTTT. As protein: CASSLGRGTEAFF. Drawing the rest from reference TRBV5-4 and TRBJ1-1, the complete variable domain is ETGVTQSPTHLIKTRGQQVTLRCSSQSGHNTVSWYQQALGQGPQFIFQYYREEENGRGNFPPRFSGLQFPNYSSELNVNALELDDSALYLCASSLGRGTEAFFGQGTRLTVV.

The rearrangement links TRBV2 to TRBJ2-2; 8 nucleotides match TRBD1. After removal of 7 bases from V and 6 bases from J, the junction contained 22 bases not matched to a gene. The CDR3 has 19 residues. The V gene's germline CDR1 is SNHLY and CDR2 FYNNEI. The CDR3 loop is CASIMDRVLQVGWAGELFF. As DNA, the CDR3 is TGTGCCAGCATAATGGACAGGGTGTTGCAGGTTGGCTGGGCCGGGGAGCTGTTTTTT.

This rearrangement joins TRBV30 to TRBJ1-1, with D possibly being TRBD1 (6 bases). The V end lost 2 bases, the J end lost 10 bases, and 20 bases lay between the germline ends. This CDR3 spans 14 amino acids. The germline V gene has CDR1 GTSNPN and CDR2 SVGIG (reference sequence). In DNA, the CDR3 is TGTGCCTGGAGTCGAATACCAGGGGAAATCGGAGCTTTCTTT. The encoded protein is CAWSRIPGEIGAFF.

This chain connects TRBV6-5 to TRBJ2-3; no clear D. The germline V gene encodes CDR1 MNHEY and CDR2 SVGAGI. Trimming took 0 bases from V and 4 from J, leaving 8 bases between them. The CDR3 has 14 residues. In DNA form, the CDR3 reads TGTGCCAGCAGTTACTCTTTAGGAGCAGATACGCAGTATTTT. It yields the protein CASSYSLGADTQYF.

The gene calls are TRBV5-4 and TRBJ2-5; 9 nucleotides line up with TRBD2. V was clipped by 4 bases and J by 3 bases; unmatched bases: 4. The germline V gene encodes CDR1 SGHNT and CDR2 YYREEE (reference sequence). The CDR3 extends over 14 amino acids. CDR3 sequence reads: CASSALAGEETQYF. CDR3 sequence (DNA): TGTGCCAGCAGCGCTTTAGCGGGAGAAGAGACCCAGTACTTC.

The rearrangement joins TRBV27 to TRBJ2-5; perhaps TRBD1 as D (6 bases). The CDR3 has 15 residues. CDR1 and CDR2 (germline): MNHEY, SMNVEV (reference sequence). V dropped 2 bases and J dropped 4 bases, with 14 bases sitting between them. The CDR3 is CASSLNAGAVETQYF. CDR3 coding DNA: TGTGCCAGCAGTTTAAATGCAGGGGCGGTAGAGACCCAGTACTTC.

The chain joins TRBV9 to TRBJ2-5, with 8 bases lining up with TRBD1. J gave up 2 bases and V 2 bases, and 8 bases lay outside the gene matches. Germline lookup yields CDR1 SGDLS and CDR2 YYNGEE. CDR3 length equals 16 residues. The chain's CDR3 is CASSVILQGAQETQYF. The CDR3 region has the DNA TGTGCCAGCAGCGTCATCCTCCAGGGGGCTCAAGAGACCCAGTACTTC.

To note about this clone: At one end, the junction sequence differs from germline, possibly due to a read error. The gene calls are TRBV6-2 or TRBV6-3 and TRBJ2-7, with D possibly being TRBD1 (5 bases). The CDR3 is 11 amino acids. The germline gives CDR1 MNHEY, CDR2 SVGEGT. The CDR3 bases are TGTGCCAGCAGCCCAAGGGGCCAAGGGCGGTTC. This translates into CASSPRGQGRF.

The table lists this clone with a few counts. This chain links TRBV7-8 with TRBJ2-7; D may be TRBD2 (5 bases). Germline CDR1 SGHVS, CDR2 FQNEAQ. The length of the CDR3 is 14 residues. V dropped 2 bases and J dropped 4 bases, with 12 bases sitting between them. Here the CDR3 reads CASSLPGVGYEQYF. DNA of the CDR3: TGTGCCAGCAGCTTACCCGGGGTGGGGTACGAGCAGTACTTC.

This clone has only a few counts. V gene TRBV30 combines with J gene TRBJ2-7; tentatively, D is TRBD2 (7 bases). Trimming cost V 1 base and J 0 bases, with 10 bases left between them. The CDR3 is made up of 14 amino acids. Germline assignment: CDR1 GTSNPN and CDR2 SVGIG (reference sequence). CDR3 bases: TGTGCCTGGAGTGCGGGGGGCGGCTCCTACGAGCAGTACTTC. Its translation is CAWSAGGGSYEQYF.

The rearrangement joins TRBV7-2 to TRBJ1-1; TRBD1 might be the D (6 bases). The CDR3 runs to 12 residues. Trimming left V 5 bases short and J 11 bases short, with 15 bases between. CDR1 and CDR2 (germline): SGHTA, FQGNSA. CDR3 protein: CASSQSQGSAFF. The DNA of the CDR3 is TGTGCCAGCAGCCAGTCACAGGGATCCGCTTTCTTT.

The genes are TRBV6-6 and TRBJ1-1, with 9 positions matching TRBD1. Trimming cost V 6 bases and J 4 bases; bases outside gene matches: 6. CDR1 and CDR2 from the germline V gene are MNHNY and SVGAGI (reference sequence). The CDR3 totals 14 residues. Here the CDR3 DNA reads TGTGCCAGCAGCCGACAGGGGGAGGTCACTGAAGCTTTCTTT. It specifies CASSRQGEVTEAFF.

The chain links TRBV3-1 (or the pseudogene TRBV3-2) to TRBJ1-2; TRBD1 agrees at 7 bases. Trimming took 4 bases from V and 2 from J; bases not matched to a gene: 4. Germline V lookup: CDR1 LGHDT, CDR2 YNNKEL (reference sequence). The CDR3 has 14 residues. Here the CDR3 reads CASSREGANYGYTF. The CDR3 bases are TGTGCCAGCAGCCGAGAGGGGGCGAACTATGGCTACACCTTC.

This clone was detected a few times. This chain connects TRBV9 to TRBJ2-5; 7 nucleotides agree with TRBD2. The germline gives CDR1 SGDLS, CDR2 YYNGEE. The V and J ends lost 6 bases and 0 bases, in that order; junction bases with no gene match: 2. The CDR3 contains 13 residues. The CDR3 is CASTGGDQETQYF. The CDR3 DNA is TGTGCCAGCACGGGGGGAGACCAAGAGACCCAGTACTTC.

The chain uses TRBV5-1 and TRBJ2-7, with 10 bases matching TRBD1. J gave up 5 bases and V 1 base, and 9 bases lay outside the gene matches. Germline CDR1 reads SGHRS; CDR2 reads YFSETQ. The CDR3 totals 16 residues. CDR3 DNA sequence: TGCGCCAGCAGCTTGTTAGCGGGACAGGGGTTCAACGAGCAGTACTTC. Protein: CASSLLAGQGFNEQYF.

This clone was observed once. The chain couples TRBV29-1 to TRBJ2-3; TRBD1 might be the D (5 bases). This CDR3 region has 15 residues. The ends were cut back, 4 bases at V and 2 bases at J, with 16 bases in the middle. Germline lookup yields CDR1 SQVTM and CDR2 ANQGSEA. This CDR3 is CSVVGQGWNTDTQYF. CDR3 DNA sequence: TGCAGCGTTGTTGGGCAGGGATGGAACACAGATACGCAGTATTTT.

This sequence joins TRBV5-6 and TRBJ1-2, with D possibly being TRBD1 (6 bases). The V end was cut by 4 bases, the J end by 7 bases, with 14 bases between. The germline V gene has CDR1 SGHDT and CDR2 YYEEEE. This CDR3 has 13 residues. The CDR3: CASSGRQGFGYTF. In nucleotides, the CDR3 is TGTGCCAGCAGCGGGCGCCAGGGGTTTGGCTACACCTTC.

The V call is TRBV18, the J call TRBJ2-1, with D perhaps matching TRBD1 (5 bases). The V and J ends lost 2 bases and 8 bases respectively, with 10 bases between them. The CDR3 is made up of 13 amino acids. Germline V gives CDR1 KGHSH, CDR2 LQKENI. CDR3 coding DNA: TGTGCCAGCTCACCAAAGGGGTCCGATGAGCAGTTCTTC. Its protein product is CASSPKGSDEQFF.

The genes are TRBV3-1 (or the pseudogene TRBV3-2) and TRBJ2-1, with TRBD2 matching over 16 bases. The CDR3 is made up of 14 amino acids. The germline gives CDR1 LGHDT, CDR2 YNNKEL (reference sequence). The J segment lost 15 bases and the V segment lost 4 bases, leaving 6 bases of the junction unmatched. CDR3 in amino acids: CASSRGGTSGRVFF. The CDR3 DNA is TGTGCCAGCAGCCGGGGTGGGACTAGCGGGAGGGTGTTCTTC.

V gene TRBV29-1 combines with J gene TRBJ1-2; 10 bases line up with TRBD1. The CDR3 runs 14 residues. Germline lookup yields CDR1 SQVTM and CDR2 ANQGSEA. Trimming cost V 6 bases and J 6 bases; bases outside gene matches: 10. For the CDR3, the DNA is TGCAGCGTATTCGTCCCAGGACAGGGGGATGGCTACACCTTC. It is translated as CSVFVPGQGDGYTF.

This chain connects TRBV7-2 to TRBJ1-2; the match to TRBD1 covers 8 bases. The junction had 10 bases not matched to a gene; V was cut back by 5 bases and J by 5 bases. This CDR3 has 15 residues. CDR1 and CDR2 (germline): SGHTA, FQGNSA. The CDR3 DNA reads as TGTGCCAGCAGCAAAGACAGGGGAGGGGTGTATGGCTACACCTTC. It encodes CASSKDRGGVYGYTF.

The genes are TRBV5-4 and TRBJ1-6, with 7 bases identical to TRBD1. CDR3 length equals 15 residues. Germline V gene lookup returns CDR1 SGHNT and CDR2 YYREEE (reference sequence). Trimming cost V 4 bases and J 0 bases; bases outside gene matches: 1. This CDR3 is CASSPGGSYNSPLHF. Here the CDR3 DNA reads TGTGCCAGCAGCCCAGGGGGCTCCTATAATTCACCCCTCCACTTT.